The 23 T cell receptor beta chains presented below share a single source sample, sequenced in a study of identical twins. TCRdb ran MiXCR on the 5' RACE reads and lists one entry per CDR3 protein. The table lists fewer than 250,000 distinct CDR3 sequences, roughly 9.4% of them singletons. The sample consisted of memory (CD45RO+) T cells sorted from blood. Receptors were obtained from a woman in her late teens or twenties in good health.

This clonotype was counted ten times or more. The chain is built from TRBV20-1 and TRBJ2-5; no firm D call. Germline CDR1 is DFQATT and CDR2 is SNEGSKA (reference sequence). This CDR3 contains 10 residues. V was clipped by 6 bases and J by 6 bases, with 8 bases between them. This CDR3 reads CSAKKKTQYF. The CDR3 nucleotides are TGCAGTGCCAAAAAGAAGACCCAGTACTTC.

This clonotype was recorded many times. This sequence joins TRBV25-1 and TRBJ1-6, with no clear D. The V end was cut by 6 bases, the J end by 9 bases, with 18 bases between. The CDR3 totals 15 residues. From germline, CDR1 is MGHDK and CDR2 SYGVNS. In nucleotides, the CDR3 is TGTGCCAGCAGGGGGATGACGGCGGAGAGTTCACCCCTCCACTTT. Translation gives CASRGMTAESSPLHF.

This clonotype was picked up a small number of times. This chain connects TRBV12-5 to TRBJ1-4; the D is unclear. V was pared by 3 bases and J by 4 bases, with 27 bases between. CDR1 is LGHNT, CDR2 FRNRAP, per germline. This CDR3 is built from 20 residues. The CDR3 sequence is CASGFFPNPGIQNNNEKLFF. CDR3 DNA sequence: TGTGCTAGTGGTTTTTTTCCGAATCCCGGGATACAAAACAATAATGAAAAACTGTTTTTT.

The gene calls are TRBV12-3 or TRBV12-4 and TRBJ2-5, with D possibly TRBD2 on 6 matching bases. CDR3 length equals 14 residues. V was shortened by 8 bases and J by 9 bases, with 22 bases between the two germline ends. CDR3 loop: CASSAGGPSGAQYF. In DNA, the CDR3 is TGTGCCAGCTCCGCCGGGGGACCCTCGGGGGCCCAGTACTTC.

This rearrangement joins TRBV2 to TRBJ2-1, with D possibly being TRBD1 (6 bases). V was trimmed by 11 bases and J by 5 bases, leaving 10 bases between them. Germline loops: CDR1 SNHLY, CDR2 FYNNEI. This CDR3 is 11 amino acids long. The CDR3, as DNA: TGTGCCGGAACAGGGAACAATGAGCAGTTCTTC. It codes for CAGTGNNEQFF.

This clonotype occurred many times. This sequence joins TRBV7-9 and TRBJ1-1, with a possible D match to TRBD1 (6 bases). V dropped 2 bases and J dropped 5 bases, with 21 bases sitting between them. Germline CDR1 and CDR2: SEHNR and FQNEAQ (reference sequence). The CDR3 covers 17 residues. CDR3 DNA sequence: TGTGCCAGCAGCTTAAGTCTAGGGGGGACCCCGCGGACTGAAGCTTTCTTT. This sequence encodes CASSLSLGGTPRTEAFF.

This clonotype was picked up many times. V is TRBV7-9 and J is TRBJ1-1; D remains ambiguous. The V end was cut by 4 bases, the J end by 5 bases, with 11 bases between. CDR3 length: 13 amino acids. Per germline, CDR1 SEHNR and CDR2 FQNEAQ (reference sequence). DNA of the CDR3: TGTGCCAGCAGCTCCGAGGGCGGGACTGAAGCTTTCTTT. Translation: CASSSEGGTEAFF.

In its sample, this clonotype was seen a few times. The CDR3 nucleotides are TGTGCCAGCAGTACACTAGCGTTTGCCAAAAACATTCAGTACTTC. It specifies CASSTLAFAKNIQYF. The chain couples TRBV12-3 or TRBV12-4 to TRBJ2-4; 7 bases agree with TRBD2. The CDR3 extends over 15 amino acids. The trim removed 5 bases at V and 1 base at J, leaving 5 bases unmatched.

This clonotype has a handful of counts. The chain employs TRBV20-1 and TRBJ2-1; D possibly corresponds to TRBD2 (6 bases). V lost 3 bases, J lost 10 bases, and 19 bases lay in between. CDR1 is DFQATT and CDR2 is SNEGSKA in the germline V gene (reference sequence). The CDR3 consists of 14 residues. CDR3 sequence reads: CSARGGVNLEEQFF. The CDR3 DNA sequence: TGCAGTGCTAGGGGGGGAGTCAACCTCGAGGAGCAGTTCTTC.

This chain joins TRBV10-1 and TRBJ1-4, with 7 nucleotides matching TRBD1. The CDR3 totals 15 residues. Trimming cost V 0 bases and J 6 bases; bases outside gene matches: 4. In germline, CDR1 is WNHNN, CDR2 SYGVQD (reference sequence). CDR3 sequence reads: CASSESWRGHEKLFF. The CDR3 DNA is TGCGCCAGCAGTGAGTCATGGAGGGGGCATGAAAAACTGTTTTTT.

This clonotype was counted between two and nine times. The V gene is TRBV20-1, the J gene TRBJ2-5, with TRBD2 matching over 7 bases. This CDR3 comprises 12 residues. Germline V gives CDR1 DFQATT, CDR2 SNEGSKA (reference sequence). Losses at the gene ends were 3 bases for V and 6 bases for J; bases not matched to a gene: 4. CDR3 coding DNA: TGCAGTGCTAGGTTCGGGGGGAAGACCCAGTACTTC. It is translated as CSARFGGKTQYF.

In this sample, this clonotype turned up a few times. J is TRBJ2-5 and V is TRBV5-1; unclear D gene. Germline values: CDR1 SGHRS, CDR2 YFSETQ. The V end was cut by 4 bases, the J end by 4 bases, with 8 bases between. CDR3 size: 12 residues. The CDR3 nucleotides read TGCGCCAGCAGCCCAACTCTAGAGACCCAGTACTTC. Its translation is CASSPTLETQYF.

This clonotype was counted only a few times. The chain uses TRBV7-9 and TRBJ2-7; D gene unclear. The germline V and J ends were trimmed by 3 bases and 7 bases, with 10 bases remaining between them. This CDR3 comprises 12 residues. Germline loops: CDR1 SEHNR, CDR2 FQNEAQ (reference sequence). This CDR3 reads CASSFYTGEQYF. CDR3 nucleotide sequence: TGTGCCAGCAGCTTTTATACCGGGGAGCAGTACTTC.

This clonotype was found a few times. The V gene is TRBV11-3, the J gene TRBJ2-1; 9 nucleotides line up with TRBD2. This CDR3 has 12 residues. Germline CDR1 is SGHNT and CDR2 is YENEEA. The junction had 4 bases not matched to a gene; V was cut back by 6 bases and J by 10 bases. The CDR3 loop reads CASSFSGGEQFF. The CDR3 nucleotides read TGTGCCAGCAGTTTTAGCGGGGGCGAGCAGTTCTTC.

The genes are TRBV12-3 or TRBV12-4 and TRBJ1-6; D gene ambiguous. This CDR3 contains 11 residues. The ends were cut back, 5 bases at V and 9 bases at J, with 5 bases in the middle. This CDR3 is CASSPVSPLHF. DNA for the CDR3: TGTGCCAGCAGTCCCGTTTCACCCCTCCACTTT.

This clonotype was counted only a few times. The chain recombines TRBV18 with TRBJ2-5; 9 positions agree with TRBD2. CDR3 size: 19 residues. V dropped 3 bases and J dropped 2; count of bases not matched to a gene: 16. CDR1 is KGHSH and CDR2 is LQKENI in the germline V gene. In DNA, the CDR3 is TGTGCCAGCTCACCCGACCCTCTGACTTTAGCGGGGGTACAAGAGACCCAGTACTTC. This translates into CASSPDPLTLAGVQETQYF. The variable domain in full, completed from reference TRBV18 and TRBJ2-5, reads NAGVMQNPRHLVRRRGQEARLRCSPMKGHSHVYWYRQLPEEGLKFMVYLQKENIIDESGMPKERFSAEFPKEGPSILRIQQVVRGDSAAYFCASSPDPLTLAGVQETQYFGPGTRLLVL.

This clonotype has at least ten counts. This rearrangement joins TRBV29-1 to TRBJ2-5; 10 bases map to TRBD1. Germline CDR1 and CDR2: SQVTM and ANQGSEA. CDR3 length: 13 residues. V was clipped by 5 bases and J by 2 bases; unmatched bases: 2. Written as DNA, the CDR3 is TGCAGCGTTTGGGACAGGGGTCAAGAGACCCAGTACTTC. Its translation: CSVWDRGQETQYF.

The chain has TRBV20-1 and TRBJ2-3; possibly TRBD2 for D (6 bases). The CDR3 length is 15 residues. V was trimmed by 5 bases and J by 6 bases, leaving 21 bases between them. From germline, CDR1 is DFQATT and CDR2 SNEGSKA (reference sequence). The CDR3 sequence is CSAVPTRGGSDTQYF. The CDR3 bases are TGCAGTGCTGTCCCGACTAGAGGAGGGTCTGATACGCAGTATTTT.

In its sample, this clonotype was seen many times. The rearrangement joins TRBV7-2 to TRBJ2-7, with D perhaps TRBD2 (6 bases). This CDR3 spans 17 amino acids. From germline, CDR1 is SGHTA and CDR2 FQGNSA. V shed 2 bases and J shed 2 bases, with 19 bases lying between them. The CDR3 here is CASSLWVGGLRTYEQYF. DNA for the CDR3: TGTGCCAGCAGCTTATGGGTCGGGGGACTCCGGACCTACGAGCAGTACTTC.

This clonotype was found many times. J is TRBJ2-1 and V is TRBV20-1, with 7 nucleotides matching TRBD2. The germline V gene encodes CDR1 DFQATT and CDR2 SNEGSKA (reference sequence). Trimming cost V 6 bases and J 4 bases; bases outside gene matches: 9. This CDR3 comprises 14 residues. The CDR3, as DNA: TGCAGTGCGAATGGGGACTATCCTTACAATGAGCAGTTCTTC. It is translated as CSANGDYPYNEQFF.

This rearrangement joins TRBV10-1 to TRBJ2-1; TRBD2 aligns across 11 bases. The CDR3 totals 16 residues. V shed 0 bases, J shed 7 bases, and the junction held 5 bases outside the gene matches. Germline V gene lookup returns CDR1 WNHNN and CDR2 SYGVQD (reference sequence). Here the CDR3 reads CASSESGSGRGNEQFF. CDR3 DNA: TGCGCCAGCAGTGAGTCCGGTAGCGGGAGGGGTAATGAGCAGTTCTTC.

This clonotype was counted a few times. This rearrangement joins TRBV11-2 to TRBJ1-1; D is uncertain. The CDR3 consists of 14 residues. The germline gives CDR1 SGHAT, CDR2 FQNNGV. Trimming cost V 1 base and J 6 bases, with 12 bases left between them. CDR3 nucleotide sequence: TGTGCCAGCAGCTTAGGGTCAGGAGTGGCTGAAGCTTTCTTT. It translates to CASSLGSGVAEAFF.

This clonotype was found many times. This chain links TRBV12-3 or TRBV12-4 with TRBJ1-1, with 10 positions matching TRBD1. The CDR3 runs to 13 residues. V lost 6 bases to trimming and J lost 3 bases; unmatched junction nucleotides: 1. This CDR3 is CASRTGGDTEAFF. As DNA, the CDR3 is TGTGCCAGCAGGACAGGGGGCGACACTGAAGCTTTCTTT.